The 28 T cell receptor beta chains below were found in one sample sequenced in a study of CD4 T cells in relation to SARS-CoV-2 and coronaviruses. Assay used: immunoSEQ multiplex PCR; TCRdb lists only in-frame clones, some missing. This table holds tens of thousands of clones, around 87% found once. What was sequenced was memory CD4+ T cells from PBMCs. Source of these receptors: an adult with COVID-19.

The rearrangement uses TRBV6-5 and TRBJ1-1; no clear D gene. This CDR3 region has 13 residues. V was shortened by 5 bases and J by 1 base, with 8 bases between the two germline ends. CDR1 and CDR2 (germline): MNHEY, SVGAGI. In nucleotides, the CDR3 is TGTGCCAGCAGTCCTAAGGGGAACACTGAAGCTTTCTTT. As protein: CASSPKGNTEAFF.

The rearrangement joins TRBV4-1 to TRBJ1-2; D not resolved. Trimming shortened V by 3 bases and J by 4 bases, and 6 bases separated the two germline ends. This CDR3 contains 12 residues. The germline V gene encodes CDR1 MGHRA and CDR2 YSYEKL. CDR3 nucleotides: TGCGCCAGCAGCCATCGGACCTATGGCTACACCTTC. Protein sequence: CASSHRTYGYTF.

CDR3 in DNA: TGCGCCAGCAGCCAAGATCCGAGACAGGGGTATCAGCCCCAGCATTTT. The encoded protein is CASSQDPRQGYQPQHF. The chain carries TRBV4-1 and TRBJ1-5; 8 bases fit TRBD1. CDR3 length: 16 amino acids. V lost 0 bases and J lost 5; bases outside the gene matches: 6. The germline V gene has CDR1 MGHRA and CDR2 YSYEKL.

The V call is TRBV15, the J call TRBJ1-4; D is possibly TRBD1 (5 bases). Germline V gene lookup returns CDR1 LNHNV and CDR2 YYDKDF (reference sequence). The V end lost 0 bases, the J end lost 3 bases, and 17 bases lay between the germline ends. The CDR3 is 18 residues long. The CDR3 DNA follows: TGTGCCACCAGCAGAGAATTGGCCAGGGAGATAGCTAATGAAAAACTGTTTTTT. It specifies CATSRELAREIANEKLFF.

V gene TRBV27 combines with J gene TRBJ1-1, with a weak D call TRBD1 (6 bases). CDR1 and CDR2 (germline): MNHEY, SMNVEV (reference sequence). V lost 7 bases, J lost 0 bases, and 15 bases lay in between. The CDR3 has 15 residues. The DNA for the CDR3 is TGTGCCAGCAAAGGGACGGGGGCCGTGAACACTGAAGCTTTCTTT. It is translated as CASKGTGAVNTEAFF.

This chain connects TRBV18 to TRBJ2-5; TRBD1 aligns across 7 bases. V was clipped by 4 bases and J by 1 base; unmatched bases: 9. CDR1 KGHSH and CDR2 LQKENI come from the germline V gene. The CDR3 has 16 amino acids. CDR3 bases: TGTGCCAGCTCACAGACAGGGTTCAAGGGCCAAGAGACCCAGTACTTC. Protein: CASSQTGFKGQETQYF. Based on the CDR3 plus reference TRBV18 and TRBJ2-5, the full variable domain is NAGVMQNPRHLVRRRGQEARLRCSPMKGHSHVYWYRQLPEEGLKFMVYLQKENIIDESGMPKERFSAEFPKEGPSILRIQQVVRGDSAAYFCASSQTGFKGQETQYFGPGTRLLVL.

This chain links TRBV9 with TRBJ1-3; possibly TRBD1 for D (6 bases). Germline CDR1 and CDR2: SGDLS and YYNGEE. V was shortened by 4 bases and J by 0 bases, with 11 bases between the two germline ends. The CDR3 totals 15 residues. In DNA, the CDR3 is TGTGCCAGCAGCCCAACAGGGTACTCTGGAAACACCATATATTTT. Its protein product is CASSPTGYSGNTIYF.

J is TRBJ1-2 and V is TRBV3-1 (or the pseudogene TRBV3-2); a weak D match, TRBD1 (5 bases). Germline CDR1 reads LGHDT; CDR2 reads YNNKEL (reference sequence). V lost 0 bases, J lost 6 bases, and 14 bases lay in between. This CDR3 region has 15 residues. CDR3 bases: TGTGCCAGCAGCCAAGATGTTCAGGGACTTGATGGCTACACCTTC. Amino acids: CASSQDVQGLDGYTF.

This chain's CDR3 is CSVLRGTYQGQFF. The CDR3, as DNA: TGCAGCGTTCTCCGCGGCACCTACCAGGGGCAGTTCTTC. The chain uses TRBV29-1 and TRBJ2-1, with D perhaps TRBD1 (5 bases). Trimming pared 5 bases from V and 12 bases from J, leaving 20 bases between. The CDR3 length is 13 residues. Germline values: CDR1 SQVTM, CDR2 ANQGSEA.

V usage is TRBV6-6 and J usage is TRBJ1-5; no definite D call. Trimming removed 6 bases at V and 0 bases at J, with 12 bases between. The CDR3 has 15 amino acids. CDR1 and CDR2 (germline): MNHNY, SVGAGI (reference sequence). CDR3 DNA: TGTGCCAGCAGCCCCATGGAAGATAGCAATCAGCCCCAGCATTTT. This codes for CASSPMEDSNQPQHF.

The chain carries TRBV29-1 and TRBJ1-5; TRBD1 agrees at 9 bases. With V trimmed by 4 bases and J by 6 bases, 13 bases remained unmatched. The CDR3 contains 16 residues. The germline gives CDR1 SQVTM, CDR2 ANQGSEA. CDR3 amino acids: CSVGESSKQGAQPQHF. CDR3 DNA sequence: TGCAGCGTTGGAGAAAGTTCGAAACAGGGGGCTCAGCCCCAGCATTTT.

The chain carries TRBV12-3 or TRBV12-4 and TRBJ2-7; possible D gene TRBD2, 5 bases. This CDR3 region has 13 residues. V dropped 6 bases and J dropped 2 bases, with 11 bases sitting between them. CDR3 residues: CASSRRRAYEQYF. The CDR3 DNA sequence: TGTGCCAGCAGCCGCCGGCGGGCCTACGAGCAGTACTTC.

The rearrangement links TRBV9 to TRBJ2-1; no definite D call. The CDR3 totals 14 residues. With 3 bases removed from V and 7 bases from J, the gap between germline ends came to 14 bases. CDR1 is SGDLS and CDR2 is YYNGEE in the germline V gene. The CDR3, as DNA: TGTGCCAGCAGCGGGTATCCAACGTTGAATGAGCAGTTCTTC. Its translation is CASSGYPTLNEQFF.

This clone was recorded once. The chain recombines TRBV4-3 with TRBJ1-1; a possible D gene is TRBD1 (6 bases). CDR3 size: 14 residues. The V gene's germline CDR1 is LGHNA and CDR2 YSLEER. V was cut by 0 bases and J by 4 bases, with 9 bases left in between. The CDR3 DNA sequence: TGCGCCAGCAGCCAAGAACAGGGATCCACTGAAGCTTTCTTT. Protein sequence: CASSQEQGSTEAFF.

The chain links TRBV9 to TRBJ2-3; D is uncertain. CDR3 length: 14 amino acids. CDR1 and CDR2 from the germline V gene are SGDLS and YYNGEE. V was shortened by 3 bases and J by 0 bases, with 8 bases between the two germline ends. The CDR3 nucleotides read TGTGCCAGCAGCGAGCAACCTAGCACAGATACGCAGTATTTT. Amino acids: CASSEQPSTDTQYF.

This rearrangement joins TRBV4-3 to TRBJ2-7, with D possibly called TRBD1 or TRBD2 (5 bases each). CDR3 length: 15 residues. Germline V gene lookup returns CDR1 LGHNA and CDR2 YSLEER. The germline V and J ends were trimmed by 4 bases and 0 bases, with 13 bases remaining between them. Here the CDR3 DNA reads TGCGCCAGCAGCCGTGGGACGGGTAGCTCCTACGAGCAGTACTTC. It specifies CASSRGTGSSYEQYF.

The genes are TRBV27 and TRBJ2-7, with 8 bases fitting TRBD1. Germline CDR1 and CDR2: MNHEY and SMNVEV (reference sequence). V was pared by 4 bases and J by 5 bases, with 13 bases of the junction left unmatched. The CDR3 sequence is 16 residues long. The CDR3 nucleotides are TGTGCCAGCAGTTCGACCCGGACAGGGATGTACGACGAGCAGTACTTC. Translated: CASSSTRTGMYDEQYF.

The gene calls are TRBV3-1 (or the pseudogene TRBV3-2) and TRBJ1-4; 7 bases align to TRBD1. This CDR3 spans 14 amino acids. The germline V gene has CDR1 LGHDT and CDR2 YNNKEL (reference sequence). V was clipped by 4 bases and J by 5 bases; unmatched bases: 4. The CDR3 loop is CASSPGGWNEKLFF. In nucleotides, the CDR3 is TGTGCCAGCAGCCCAGGGGGGTGGAATGAAAAACTGTTTTTT.

The genes are TRBV7-2 and TRBJ1-2; D may be TRBD1 (6 bases). V was clipped by 3 bases and J by 7 bases, with 15 bases between them. There are 14 residues in the CDR3. Germline assignment: CDR1 SGHTA and CDR2 FQGNSA. Written as DNA, the CDR3 is TGTGCCAGCAGCTTTAGTCCAGGGGAAGTTGGCTACACCTTC. It specifies CASSFSPGEVGYTF.

The chain carries TRBV29-1 and TRBJ2-1; tentatively, D is TRBD1 (5 bases). Germline V gene sequence: CDR1 SQVTM, CDR2 ANQGSEA. This CDR3 comprises 14 residues. V dropped 3 bases and J dropped 4 bases, with 13 bases sitting between them. CDR3 residues: CSVDQGGFYNEQFF. The CDR3 DNA reads TGCAGCGTTGACCAGGGTGGGTTTTACAATGAGCAGTTCTTC.

The V and J genes are TRBV5-1 and TRBJ2-7; TRBD1 aligns across 9 bases. There are 15 residues in the CDR3. Germline loops: CDR1 SGHRS, CDR2 YFSETQ. The junction had 3 bases not matched to a gene; V was cut back by 0 bases and J by 2 bases. The CDR3 spells CASSLGQGVTYEQYF. CDR3 nucleotide sequence: TGCGCCAGCAGCTTGGGACAGGGGGTTACCTACGAGCAGTACTTC.

The CDR3 spells CATSDSRRGTGVHEQFF. The CDR3 DNA follows: TGTGCCACCAGTGATTCCCGCCGCGGGACAGGGGTTCATGAGCAGTTCTTC. V gene TRBV24-1 combines with J gene TRBJ2-1; 10 bases agree with TRBD1. This CDR3 spans 17 amino acids. The trim removed 2 bases at V and 8 bases at J, leaving 11 bases unmatched. CDR1 is KGHDR and CDR2 is SFDVKD in the germline V gene.

The chain recombines TRBV4-1 with TRBJ2-7; 12 bases align to TRBD1. The CDR3 has 20 residues. Trimming cost V 1 base and J 4 bases; bases outside gene matches: 17. Germline lookup yields CDR1 MGHRA and CDR2 YSYEKL. CDR3 nucleotides: TGCGCCAGCAGCCAAGTCGTCCCGGGACAGGGGGCGTTTAGGGGTTACGAGCAGTACTTC. Its translation is CASSQVVPGQGAFRGYEQYF.

The chain recombines TRBV11-3 with TRBJ1-2; D is undetermined. This CDR3 contains 17 residues. Trimming removed 4 bases at V and 6 bases at J, with 24 bases between. Per the germline V gene, CDR1 is SGHNT and CDR2 is YENEEA. The chain's CDR3 is CASSWKDQPGNTHGYTF. Written as DNA, the CDR3 is TGTGCCAGCAGCTGGAAAGATCAACCCGGGAATACCCATGGCTACACCTTC.

For the CDR3, the DNA is TGTGCCAGCAGTCAGGACAGGACAGGAGCGAACACCGGGGAGCTGTTTTTT. As protein: CASSQDRTGANTGELFF. The gene calls are TRBV6-6 and TRBJ2-2; 7 bases are a match to TRBD1. Trimming at V came to 5 bases and at J to 0 bases, leaving 9 bases not matched to a gene. The CDR3 spans 17 residues. CDR1 is MNHNY and CDR2 is SVGAGI in the germline V gene (reference sequence).

The chain combines TRBV7-2 with TRBJ1-2; D call uncertain. Germline-derived CDR1 and CDR2 are SGHTA and FQGNSA. Trimming took 5 bases from V and 4 from J, leaving 11 bases between them. This CDR3 has 13 amino acids. CDR3 residues: CASSPLYSYGYTF. The CDR3, as DNA: TGTGCCAGCAGCCCGCTTTACAGCTATGGCTACACCTTC.

The V gene is TRBV6-5, the J gene TRBJ2-7, with D possibly matching TRBD1 (5 bases). V lost 6 bases and J 2 bases, leaving 17 bases between the germline ends. CDR1 is MNHEY and CDR2 is SVGAGI in the germline V gene. The CDR3 runs to 15 residues. This CDR3 is CASRTDRAPTYEQYF. CDR3 DNA sequence: TGTGCCAGCAGGACCGACAGAGCCCCGACCTACGAGCAGTACTTC.

In this sample, this clone turned up once. The chain couples TRBV21-1 to TRBJ1-2; the D call TRBD1 from the table was never checked on the DNA. TRBV21-1 is given as a pseudogene. The CDR3 totals 15 residues. CDR3 region: CASSRRQGDSYGYTF. As DNA, the CDR3 is TGTGCCAGCAGCCGAAGACAGGGGGACTCCTATGGCTACACCTTC.